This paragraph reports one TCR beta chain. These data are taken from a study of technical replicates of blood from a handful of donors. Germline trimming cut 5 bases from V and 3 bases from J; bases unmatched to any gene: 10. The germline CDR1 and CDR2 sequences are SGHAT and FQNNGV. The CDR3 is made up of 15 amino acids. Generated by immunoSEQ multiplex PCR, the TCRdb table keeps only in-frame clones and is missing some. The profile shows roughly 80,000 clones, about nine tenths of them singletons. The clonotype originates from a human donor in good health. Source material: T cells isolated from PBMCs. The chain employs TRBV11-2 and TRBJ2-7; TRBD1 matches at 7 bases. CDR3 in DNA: TGTGCCAGCAGCCCAGGGACAGAGGCAGTCTACGAGCAGTACTTC. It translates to CASSPGTEAVYEQYF.